The clone carrying this T cell receptor beta chain occurred once. The antigen is not known. As for time point: cycle 4 day 1 (C4D1), after 6 weeks of nivolumab. Relapse after autologous stem cell transplantation occurred in every patient, and brentuximab vedotin exposure varied. The sample comes from a study of PD-1 blockade in classical Hodgkin lymphoma. Overall study: Intravenous infusions of nivolumab 3 mg/kg reached patients every 2 weeks.

Germline loops: CDR1 KGHSH, CDR2 LQKENI. This CDR3 contains 16 residues. The ends were cut back, 0 bases at V and 7 bases at J, with 16 bases in the middle. Profiled with immunoSEQ multiplex PCR; TCRdb holds only in-frame clones, not every one. The repertoire includes some 93,000 clones, 83% of them detected once, and 15% to 20% sits in the top ten. Study results and limitations: When nivolumab was started under 1 year after ASCT, patients were excluded. A significant rise in TCR diversity was seen by C4D1 for CD4+ cells but not for CD8+ cells. Repertoire difference causes, possibly disease activity or prior therapy, remain undefined.

The material sequenced was peripheral blood mononuclear cells (PBMCs), taken before the fourth cycle of nivolumab. This receptor was identified in a human donor with classical Hodgkin lymphoma. The chain has TRBV18 and TRBJ2-4, with no clear D. The CDR3 nucleotides read TGTGCCAGCTCACCACCGGGTAGAGCGATAAGGAACATTCAGTACTTC. It yields the protein CASSPPGRAIRNIQYF.